The 12 T cell receptor beta chains presented below share a single source sample, sequenced in a study of regulatory T cells in long-lasting Graves disease. Time point indicated: newly diagnosed GD, antithyroid drugs for less than 3 months. From RNA extracted from PBMCs, the TCR library was made. Building the TCR beta libraries relied on iRepertoire HTBI primers, and CDR3 regions underwent Arm-PCR. TCRdb itself ran the multiplex PCR reads through MiXCR, one entry per CDR3 protein. Among 250,000 to 300,000 distinct CDR3 sequences listed, 18% were seen once. These data also formed part of another study, on T cells in Graves' hyperthyroidism and ophthalmopathy.

The specimen comprised peripheral blood mononuclear cells (PBMCs), sampled at new diagnosis, from a patient treated with antithyroid drugs. These receptors all stem from a woman in her 30s with Graves disease.

This clonotype was picked up many times. The chain couples TRBV13 to TRBJ1-4; 9 bases agree with TRBD1. The CDR3 loop spans 16 amino acids. Germline V gives CDR1 PRHDT, CDR2 FYEKMQ (reference sequence). V shed 0 bases and J 8 bases; nucleotides not matched to a gene: 7. CDR3 DNA sequence: TGTGCCAGCAGCTTAGGTCCGGGACAGGGAACGGAAAAACTGTTTTTT. This gives the protein CASSLGPGQGTEKLFF.

J is TRBJ1-4 and V is TRBV18; D is perhaps TRBD1 (5 bases). The CDR3 consists of 14 residues. Per the germline V gene, CDR1 is KGHSH and CDR2 is LQKENI. The germline V and J ends were trimmed by 3 bases and 7 bases, with 12 bases remaining between them. CDR3 coding DNA: TGTGCCAGCTCACCGACCAGGGCGGGTGAAAAACTGTTTTTT. As protein: CASSPTRAGEKLFF.

This clonotype showed up many times. V and J are TRBV3-1 and TRBJ1-2, with unresolved D. The V end was cut by 0 bases, the J end by 2 bases, with 7 bases between. The CDR3 totals 14 residues. The V gene's germline CDR1 is LGHDT and CDR2 YNNKEL (reference sequence). The CDR3 region is CASSQDPVNYGYTF. In DNA form, the CDR3 reads TGTGCCAGCAGCCAAGATCCAGTGAACTATGGCTACACCTTC.

CDR3 in amino acids: CASGLQKETSGNTIYF. The CDR3 bases are TGTGCTAGTGGTTTGCAAAAGGAAACCTCTGGAAACACCATATATTTT. This chain joins TRBV12-5 and TRBJ1-3; D unresolved. Germline assignment: CDR1 LGHNT and CDR2 FRNRAP. V was trimmed by 2 bases and J by 0 bases, leaving 11 bases between them. There are 16 residues in the CDR3.

This clonotype was seen at least ten times. The genes are TRBV7-9 and TRBJ2-5; D unresolved. V lost 5 bases and J 5 bases, leaving 15 bases between the germline ends. The germline V gene has CDR1 SEHNR and CDR2 FQNEAQ (reference sequence). The CDR3 is made up of 14 amino acids. This chain's CDR3 is CASSLQTNAETQYF. For the CDR3, the DNA is TGTGCCAGCAGCCTACAGACAAATGCGGAGACCCAGTACTTC.

This clonotype was seen at least ten times. CDR3 residues: CSVHHSGTQYF. The DNA of the CDR3 is TGCAGTGTCCACCACAGTGGGACCCAGTACTTC. The chain employs TRBV20-1 and TRBJ2-5, with unresolved D. CDR3 size: 11 residues. The ends were cut back, 7 bases at V and 7 bases at J, with 13 bases in the middle. The germline V gene encodes CDR1 DFQATT and CDR2 SNEGSKA (reference sequence).

This clonotype was counted only a few times. The CDR3 DNA is TGTGCCAGCAGCGTAGGGGCGACAGCGGTAGGGGAGCTGTTTTTT. As protein: CASSVGATAVGELFF. The V and J genes are TRBV9 and TRBJ2-2; tentatively, D is TRBD1 or TRBD2 (5 bases each). CDR1 and CDR2 (germline): SGDLS, YYNGEE. Trimming removed 0 bases from V and 8 bases from J, with 14 bases in between. The CDR3 runs to 15 residues. Using reference TRBV9 and TRBJ2-2 for the parts outside the CDR3, the full variable domain is DSGVTQTPKHLITATGQRVTLRCSPRSGDLSVYWYQQSLDQGLQFLIQYYNGEERAKGNILERFSAQQFPDLHSELNLSSLELGDSALYFCASSVGATAVGELFFGEGSRLTVL.

This clonotype was recorded many times. The rearrangement joins TRBV12-3 or TRBV12-4 to TRBJ2-1; D unclear. V was clipped by 7 bases and J by 12 bases, with 19 bases between them. This CDR3 comprises 13 residues. In nucleotides, the CDR3 is TGTGCCAGCACCCGAGCGCACCCCCTGGGGCAGTTCTTC. Protein product: CASTRAHPLGQFF.

This clonotype came up many times. The genes are TRBV7-2 and TRBJ2-7; D ambiguous. CDR1 SGHTA and CDR2 FQGNSA come from the germline V gene. The CDR3 runs to 12 residues. Trimming removed 5 bases at V and 6 bases at J, with 11 bases between. The CDR3 nucleotides read TGTGCCAGCAGCACCCTAAAGGGCGAGCAGTACTTC. Protein product: CASSTLKGEQYF.

The chain combines TRBV7-6 with TRBJ1-3, with D possibly being TRBD1 (6 bases). V was trimmed by 5 bases and J by 4 bases, leaving 15 bases between them. From germline, CDR1 is SGHVS and CDR2 FNYEAQ. The CDR3 contains 15 residues. The CDR3 coding sequence is TGTGCCAGCAGCCTACTGGGGGGCGACGGAAACACCATATATTTT. This codes for CASSLLGGDGNTIYF.

The chain is built from TRBV20-1 and TRBJ2-2; the match to TRBD2 covers 9 bases. This CDR3 has 16 residues. Trimming removed 6 bases from V and 3 bases from J; junction bases left unmatched: 11. Germline assignment: CDR1 DFQATT and CDR2 SNEGSKA (reference sequence). CDR3 nucleotides: TGCAGTGCCAGCAGTCAGGGACTAGCTTACACCGGGGAGCTGTTTTTT. Translated: CSASSQGLAYTGELFF.

This clonotype was detected ten times or more. This chain uses TRBV20-1 with TRBJ1-1, with D maybe TRBD1 (6 bases). The CDR3 is 12 residues long. Trimming removed 5 bases from V and 3 bases from J, with 10 bases in between. CDR1 and CDR2 (germline): DFQATT, SNEGSKA (reference sequence). As DNA, the CDR3 is TGCAGTGCTGAAACAGGGTACACTGAAGCTTTCTTT. Its translation is CSAETGYTEAFF.